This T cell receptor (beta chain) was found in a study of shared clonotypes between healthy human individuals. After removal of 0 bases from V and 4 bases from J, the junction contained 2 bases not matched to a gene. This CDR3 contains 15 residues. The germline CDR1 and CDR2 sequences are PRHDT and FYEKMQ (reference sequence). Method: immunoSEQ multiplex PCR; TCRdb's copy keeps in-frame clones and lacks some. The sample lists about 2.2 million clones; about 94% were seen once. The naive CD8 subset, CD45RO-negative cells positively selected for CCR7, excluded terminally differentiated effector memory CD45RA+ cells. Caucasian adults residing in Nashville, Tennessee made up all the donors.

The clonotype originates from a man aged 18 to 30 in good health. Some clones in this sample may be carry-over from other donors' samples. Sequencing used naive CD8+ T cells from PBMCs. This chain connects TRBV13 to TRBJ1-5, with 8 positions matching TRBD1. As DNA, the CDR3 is TGTGCCAGCAGCTTAGGAAGACAGGGGAATCAGCCCCAGCATTTT. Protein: CASSLGRQGNQPQHF.